The next 24 T cell receptor beta chains were all read from a single sample in a study of T cells in Graves' hyperthyroidism and ophthalmopathy. Amplification of TCR beta CDR3 regions used RNA as the template. A set of HTBI primers served as the primers for a first-round RT-PCR of the TCR CDR3. In TCRdb, the multiplex PCR reads were re-called with MiXCR into one record per CDR3 protein. The sample records fewer than 900,000 distinct CDR3 sequences, approximately 19% being singletons. Sequenced input: blood. These receptor sequences come from a woman aged 50 to 60 with Graves' hyperthyroidism that later progressed to Graves' ophthalmopathy.

As DNA, the CDR3 is TGTGCCGGCAAATTCGCTCCAGGGGTAGCTAACACCTTC. It specifies CAGKFAPGVANTF. The chain carries TRBV6-4 and TRBJ1-2; tentative D call: TRBD1 (6 bases). The V end was cut by 11 bases, the J end by 12 bases, with 25 bases between. This CDR3 has 13 amino acids. Per the germline V gene, CDR1 is MRHNA and CDR2 is SNTAGT.

With respect to this clonotype: With a much larger clone just one base away, this may be a read error. The J gene is TRBJ2-3, the V gene TRBV20-1; maybe TRBD2 (5 bases). V was cut by 3 bases and J by 4 bases, with 11 bases left in between. The CDR3 has 13 residues. From germline, CDR1 is DFQATT and CDR2 SNEGSKA (reference sequence). This CDR3 is CSASGERADTQYF. The CDR3, as DNA: TGCAGTGCTAGCGGGGAGCGCGCAGATACGCAGTATTTT.

CDR3: CASSYGGPGGPNEKLFF. DNA of the CDR3: TGTGCCAGCAGTTACGGGGGGCCAGGGGGGCCTAATGAAAAACTGTTTTTT. The V gene is TRBV6-2 or TRBV6-3, the J gene TRBJ1-4, with TRBD1 matching over 7 bases. The CDR3 spans 17 residues. Losses at the gene ends were 2 bases for V and 3 bases for J; bases not matched to a gene: 9. The V gene's germline CDR1 is MNHEY and CDR2 SVGEGT.

The chain combines TRBV29-1 with TRBJ2-5, with 7 bases lining up with TRBD1. CDR3 length equals 13 residues. CDR1 and CDR2 (germline): SQVTM, ANQGSEA. After removal of 7 bases from V and 5 bases from J, the junction contained 10 bases not matched to a gene. This chain's CDR3 is CSAKQGSGETQYF. CDR3 coding DNA: TGCAGCGCTAAACAGGGGTCGGGGGAGACCCAGTACTTC.

This clonotype was observed a few times. The V call is TRBV7-2, the J call TRBJ2-7; possibly TRBD1 or TRBD2 for D (5 bases each). V was pared by 5 bases and J by 2 bases, with 13 bases between. CDR3 size: 14 residues. The germline V gene encodes CDR1 SGHTA and CDR2 FQGNSA. CDR3 nucleotides: TGTGCCAGCAGCCTATGGGACGGACCCTACGAGCAGTACTTC. Protein product: CASSLWDGPYEQYF.

This clonotype was found many times. The chain employs TRBV9 and TRBJ1-1; maybe TRBD1 (5 bases). The V end was cut by 3 bases, the J end by 3 bases, with 12 bases between. This CDR3 comprises 14 residues. Germline CDR1 is SGDLS and CDR2 is YYNGEE. Written as DNA, the CDR3 is TGTGCCAGCAGCGAGAGGGGAGGGGACACTGAAGCTTTCTTT. It encodes CASSERGGDTEAFF.

The CDR3 DNA follows: TGTGCCAGCAGCCCAAGGGTACGCTTAACCGACAATGAGCAGTTCTTC. It codes for CASSPRVRLTDNEQFF. The chain links TRBV14 to TRBJ2-1, with no clear D. The germline V and J ends were trimmed by 4 bases and 5 bases, with 18 bases remaining between them. The CDR3 has 16 amino acids. CDR1 is SGHDN and CDR2 is FVKESK in the germline V gene. The full variable domain, completed using reference TRBV14 and TRBJ2-1, is EAGVTQFPSHSVIEKGQTVTLRCDPISGHDNLYWYRRVMGKEIKFLLHFVKESKQDESGMPNNRFLAERTGGTYSTLKVQPAELEDSGVYFCASSPRVRLTDNEQFFGPGTRLTVL.

The genes are TRBV27 and TRBJ2-1, with 10 bases fitting TRBD2. The CDR3 consists of 20 residues. V shed 0 bases and J 8 bases; nucleotides not matched to a gene: 19. Germline assignment: CDR1 MNHEY and CDR2 SMNVEV (reference sequence). CDR3 coding DNA: TGTGCCAGCAGTTTATCGATAACTGTGTCGGTAGCGGGAGGTTTTTATGAGCAGTTCTTC. This sequence encodes CASSLSITVSVAGGFYEQFF.

This clonotype was counted only a few times. The genes are TRBV7-9 and TRBJ1-6; D remains unclear. The germline CDR1 and CDR2 sequences are SEHNR and FQNEAQ (reference sequence). Trimming removed 2 bases from V and 7 bases from J, with 9 bases in between. This CDR3 comprises 14 residues. CDR3 nucleotides: TGTGCCAGCAGCTTAAGGGAGGCCAATTCACCCCTCCACTTT. Residues: CASSLREANSPLHF.

This clonotype has at least ten counts. This chain uses TRBV2 with TRBJ1-1; 8 bases match TRBD1. Germline CDR1 SNHLY, CDR2 FYNNEI. With 6 bases clipped from V and 3 bases from J, the junction kept 6 bases outside the gene matches. The CDR3 runs to 14 residues. CDR3 nucleotide sequence: TGTGCCAGCAGGGAGGACAGGGCGTACACTGAAGCTTTCTTT. Residues: CASREDRAYTEAFF.

The chain's CDR3 is CASSSDSYNYNSPLHF. The CDR3 DNA is TGTGCCAGCAGCTCGGACAGCTACAACTATAATTCACCCCTCCACTTT. The chain employs TRBV5-6 and TRBJ1-6, with D possibly being TRBD1 (6 bases). Germline V lookup: CDR1 SGHDT, CDR2 YYEEEE. V lost 3 bases and J 3 bases, leaving 13 bases between the germline ends. The CDR3 contains 16 residues.

The chain joins TRBV12-5 to TRBJ2-1; 7 bases are a match to TRBD1. Germline lookup yields CDR1 LGHNT and CDR2 FRNRAP. V gave up 6 bases and J gave up 8 bases; unmatched junction bases: 7. The CDR3 runs to 13 residues. In nucleotides, the CDR3 is TGTGCTAGTGGCCCCACAGGGGTCGATGAGCAGTTCTTC. This sequence encodes CASGPTGVDEQFF.

This sequence joins TRBV2 and TRBJ1-6; D gene uncertain. This CDR3 has 17 residues. Trimming pared 2 bases from V and 7 bases from J, leaving 18 bases between. CDR1 SNHLY and CDR2 FYNNEI come from the germline V gene. CDR3 in amino acids: CASSESMLLGSNSPLHF. In DNA form, the CDR3 reads TGTGCCAGCAGTGAATCGATGTTGCTTGGCAGCAATTCACCCCTCCACTTT.

This clonotype was seen only a few times. The chain uses TRBV27 and TRBJ1-3; 7 positions agree with TRBD1. V dropped 4 bases and J dropped 3; count of bases not matched to a gene: 3. The CDR3 extends over 14 amino acids. The germline gives CDR1 MNHEY, CDR2 SMNVEV (reference sequence). The CDR3 region has the DNA TGTGCCAGCAGTTGGAGGGGGCGTGGAAACACCATATATTTT. The encoded protein is CASSWRGRGNTIYF.

There are many counts of this clonotype. This chain joins TRBV27 and TRBJ1-1; D is uncertain. The CDR3 covers 16 residues. Germline CDR1 MNHEY, CDR2 SMNVEV (reference sequence). V gave up 8 bases and J gave up 10 bases, with 29 bases separating them. The CDR3 DNA follows: TGTGCCAGCGCTCTTACCCCGGGCCAAGCCCAAGGTGGAGCTTTCTTT. This codes for CASALTPGQAQGGAFF.

This clonotype was seen a handful of times. A much larger clone differs by one base, so this may be a read error. The chain joins TRBV11-2 to TRBJ1-2; D gene unclear. The CDR3 runs to 12 residues. Germline assignment: CDR1 SGHAT and CDR2 FQNNGV. V lost 4 bases and J 7 bases, leaving 10 bases between the germline ends. CDR3 coding DNA: TGTGCCAGCAGCTCTGCGGTCTGTGGCTACACCTTC. This translates into CASSSAVCGYTF.

This clonotype was observed a few times. V and J are TRBV6-1 and TRBJ1-5; 8 bases match TRBD1. J gave up 7 bases and V 3 bases, and 8 bases lay outside the gene matches. The length of the CDR3 is 15 residues. Germline CDR1 reads MNHNS; CDR2 reads SASEGT. The CDR3: CASSDAGQGGQPQHF. CDR3 nucleotides: TGTGCCAGCAGTGATGCCGGACAGGGAGGACAGCCCCAGCATTTT.

The chain carries TRBV10-3 and TRBJ2-5; no clear D gene. CDR3 length: 13 amino acids. Trimming removed 2 bases from V and 5 bases from J, with 9 bases in between. CDR1 and CDR2 from the germline V gene are ENHRY and SYGVKD. CDR3 nucleotide sequence: TGTGCCATCAGTGAGAAACCCCCCGAGACCCAGTACTTC. Translation gives CAISEKPPETQYF.

The chain combines TRBV19 with TRBJ2-7; 9 bases agree with TRBD2. Trimming removed 3 bases from V and 0 bases from J; junction bases left unmatched: 6. This CDR3 contains 16 residues. The V gene's germline CDR1 is LNHDA and CDR2 SQIVND (reference sequence). CDR3 in amino acids: CASSILAGTYSYEQYF. The CDR3 region has the DNA TGTGCCAGTAGTATCCTAGCGGGGACATACTCCTACGAGCAGTACTTC.

The chain couples TRBV13 to TRBJ1-3; TRBD1 matches at 7 bases. CDR3 length: 15 residues. Germline CDR1 is PRHDT and CDR2 is FYEKMQ (reference sequence). Trimming removed 4 bases from V and 0 bases from J; junction bases left unmatched: 3. The CDR3 region has the DNA TGTGCCAGCAGCTCCGACAGGGCCTCTGGAAACACCATATATTTT. As protein: CASSSDRASGNTIYF.

This clonotype was seen at least ten times. The rearrangement uses TRBV2 and TRBJ2-3; D call uncertain. V lost 8 bases and J lost 0, with 9 bases in between. Germline CDR1 SNHLY, CDR2 FYNNEI. This CDR3 region has 13 residues. The CDR3 loop is CASGQESTDTQYF. CDR3 DNA sequence: TGTGCCAGCGGGCAGGAGAGCACAGATACGCAGTATTTT.

The chain couples TRBV7-9 to TRBJ2-3; D ambiguous. CDR1 and CDR2 from the germline V gene are SEHNR and FQNEAQ (reference sequence). This CDR3 has 14 amino acids. Trimming took 0 bases from V and 6 from J, leaving 10 bases between them. The CDR3 coding sequence is TGTGCCAGCAGCTTAGCGCTTACCCCGGATACGCAGTATTTT. Protein sequence: CASSLALTPDTQYF.

The sample holds many counts of this clonotype. V usage is TRBV3-1 and J usage is TRBJ1-2; 8 bases match TRBD1. The CDR3 contains 14 residues. Germline assignment: CDR1 LGHDT and CDR2 YNNKEL (reference sequence). V lost 5 bases and J lost 4; bases outside the gene matches: 6. CDR3 sequence (DNA): TGTGCCAGCAGCAGCAGCGGGACAGGCTATGGCTACACCTTC. Protein: CASSSSGTGYGYTF.

The J gene is TRBJ1-4, the V gene TRBV28; D gene uncertain. CDR3 length: 16 amino acids. V was trimmed by 4 bases and J by 0 bases, leaving 12 bases between them. The V gene's germline CDR1 is MDHEN and CDR2 SYDVKM. This CDR3 reads CASSSMGWATNEKLFF. In DNA form, the CDR3 reads TGTGCCAGCAGTTCCATGGGGTGGGCAACTAATGAAAAACTGTTTTTT.